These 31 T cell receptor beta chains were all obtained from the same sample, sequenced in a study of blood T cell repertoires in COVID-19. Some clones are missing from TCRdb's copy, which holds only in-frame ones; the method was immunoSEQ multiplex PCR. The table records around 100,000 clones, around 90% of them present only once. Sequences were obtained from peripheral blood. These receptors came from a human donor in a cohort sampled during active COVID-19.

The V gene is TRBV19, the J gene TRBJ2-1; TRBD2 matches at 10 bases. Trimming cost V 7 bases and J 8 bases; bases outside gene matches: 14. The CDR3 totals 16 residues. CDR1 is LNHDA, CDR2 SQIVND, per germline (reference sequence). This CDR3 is CASKREREGLTYEQFF. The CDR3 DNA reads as TGTGCCAGTAAGCGAGAGCGGGAGGGCCTTACTTATGAGCAGTTCTTC.

CDR3 in amino acids: CASSPTPDPGSLATDTQYF. The CDR3 nucleotides read TGCGCCAGCAGCCCCACTCCGGATCCGGGGTCCCTTGCGACAGATACGCAGTATTTT. V and J are TRBV5-1 and TRBJ2-3; possible D gene TRBD2, 5 bases. CDR3 length: 19 amino acids. Germline values: CDR1 SGHRS, CDR2 YFSETQ. Trimming left V 4 bases short and J 3 bases short, with 27 bases between.

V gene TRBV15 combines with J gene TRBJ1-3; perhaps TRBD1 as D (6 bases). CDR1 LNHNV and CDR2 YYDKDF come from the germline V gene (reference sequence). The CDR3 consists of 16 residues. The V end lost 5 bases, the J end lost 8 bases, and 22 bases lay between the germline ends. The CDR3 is CATSFRPSRGGDTIYF. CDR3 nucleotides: TGTGCCACCAGCTTTCGTCCGTCGAGGGGGGGGGACACCATATATTTT.

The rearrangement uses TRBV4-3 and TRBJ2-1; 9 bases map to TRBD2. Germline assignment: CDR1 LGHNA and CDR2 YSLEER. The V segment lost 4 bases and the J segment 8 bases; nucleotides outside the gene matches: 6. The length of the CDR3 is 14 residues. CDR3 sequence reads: CASSPERGDDEQFF. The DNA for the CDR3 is TGCGCCAGCAGCCCCGAGCGGGGGGACGATGAGCAGTTCTTC.

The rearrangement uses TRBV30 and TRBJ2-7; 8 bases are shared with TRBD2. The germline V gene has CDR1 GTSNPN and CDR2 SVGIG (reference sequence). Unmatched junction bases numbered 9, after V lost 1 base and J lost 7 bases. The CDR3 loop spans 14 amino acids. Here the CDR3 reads CAWSEQRRGEEQYF. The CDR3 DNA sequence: TGTGCCTGGAGTGAACAGAGGCGGGGGGAGGAGCAGTACTTC. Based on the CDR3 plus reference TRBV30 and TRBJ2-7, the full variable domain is SQTIHQWPATLVQPVGSPLSLECTVEGTSNPNLYWYRQAAGRGLQLLFYSVGIGQISSEVPQNLSASRPQDRQFILSSKKLLLSDSGFYLCAWSEQRRGEEQYFGPGTRLTVT.

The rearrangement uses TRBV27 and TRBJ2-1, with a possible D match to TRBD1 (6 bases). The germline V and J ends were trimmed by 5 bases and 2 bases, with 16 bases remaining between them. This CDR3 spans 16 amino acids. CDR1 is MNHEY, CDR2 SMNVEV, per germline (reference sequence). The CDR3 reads CASSPYRVGAYNEQFF. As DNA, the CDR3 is TGTGCCAGCAGTCCCTACAGGGTTGGAGCCTACAATGAGCAGTTCTTC.

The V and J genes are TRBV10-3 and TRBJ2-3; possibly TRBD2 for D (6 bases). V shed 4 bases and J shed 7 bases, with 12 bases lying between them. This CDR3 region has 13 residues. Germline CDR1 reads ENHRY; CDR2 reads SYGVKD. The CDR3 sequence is CAISGPGLYTQYF. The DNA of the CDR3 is TGTGCCATCAGTGGGCCGGGACTGTATACGCAGTATTTT.

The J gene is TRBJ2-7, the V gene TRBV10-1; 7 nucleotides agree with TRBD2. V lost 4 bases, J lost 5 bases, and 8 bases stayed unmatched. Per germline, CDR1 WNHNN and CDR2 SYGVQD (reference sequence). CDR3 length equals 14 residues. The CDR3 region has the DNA TGCGCCAGCAGTGTTGCGGGGGAGAAAAACGAGCAGTACTTC. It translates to CASSVAGEKNEQYF.

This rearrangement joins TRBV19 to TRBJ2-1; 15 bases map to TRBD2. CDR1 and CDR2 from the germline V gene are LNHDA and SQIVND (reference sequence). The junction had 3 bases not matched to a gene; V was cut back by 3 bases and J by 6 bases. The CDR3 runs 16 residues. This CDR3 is CASSIAGLAGGNEQFF. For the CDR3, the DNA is TGTGCCAGTAGTATTGCGGGACTAGCGGGGGGCAATGAGCAGTTCTTC. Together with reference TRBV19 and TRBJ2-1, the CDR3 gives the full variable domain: DGGITQSPKYLFRKEGQNVTLSCEQNLNHDAMYWYRQDPGQGLRLIYYSQIVNDFQKGDIAEGYSVSREKKESFPLTVTSAQKNPTAFYLCASSIAGLAGGNEQFFGPGTRLTVL.

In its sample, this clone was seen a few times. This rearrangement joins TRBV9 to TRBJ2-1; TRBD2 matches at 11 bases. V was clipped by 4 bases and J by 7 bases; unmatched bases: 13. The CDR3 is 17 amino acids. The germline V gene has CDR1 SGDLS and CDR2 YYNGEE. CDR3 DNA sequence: TGTGCCAGCAGCACAAGTGCCCTAGCGGGAGGCATGAATGAGCAGTTCTTC. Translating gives CASSTSALAGGMNEQFF.

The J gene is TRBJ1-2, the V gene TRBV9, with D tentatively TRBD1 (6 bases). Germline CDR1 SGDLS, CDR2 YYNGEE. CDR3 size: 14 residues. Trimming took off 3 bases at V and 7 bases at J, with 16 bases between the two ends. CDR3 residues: CASSASGGARGYTF. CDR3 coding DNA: TGTGCCAGCAGCGCTTCGGGGGGCGCTCGTGGCTACACCTTC.

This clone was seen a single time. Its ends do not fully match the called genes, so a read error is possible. CDR3: CASSLVSQETQYF. The CDR3 nucleotides are TGTGCTAGCAGCTTAGTGAGTCAAGAGACCCAGTACTTC. The chain couples TRBV7-7 to TRBJ2-5; D is unclear. Per germline, CDR1 SSHAT and CDR2 FNYEAQ (reference sequence). This CDR3 has 13 residues.

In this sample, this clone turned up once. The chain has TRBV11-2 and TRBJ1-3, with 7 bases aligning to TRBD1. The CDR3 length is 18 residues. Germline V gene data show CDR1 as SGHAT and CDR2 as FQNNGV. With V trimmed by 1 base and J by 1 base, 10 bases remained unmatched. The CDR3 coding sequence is TGTGCCAGCAGCTTAGCAGTTGCCAGGGGGTTGTCTGGAAACACCATATATTTT. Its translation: CASSLAVARGLSGNTIYF.

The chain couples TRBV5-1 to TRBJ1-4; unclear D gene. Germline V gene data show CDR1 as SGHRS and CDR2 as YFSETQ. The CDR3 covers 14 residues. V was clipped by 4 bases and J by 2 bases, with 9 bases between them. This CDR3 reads CASSLLVTNEKLFF. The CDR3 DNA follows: TGCGCCAGCAGCCTCCTCGTGACTAATGAAAAACTGTTTTTT.

The CDR3 DNA follows: TGTGCCAGCAGCCAAGACCCTAGCGTGGCGGAGCTGTTTTTT. Translated, it gives CASSQDPSVAELFF. This sequence joins TRBV3-1 (or the pseudogene TRBV3-2) and TRBJ2-2; D perhaps matches TRBD2 (6 bases). Trimming took 0 bases from V and 10 from J, leaving 12 bases between them. Germline V gene data show CDR1 as LGHDT and CDR2 as YNNKEL (reference sequence). The CDR3 is made up of 14 amino acids.

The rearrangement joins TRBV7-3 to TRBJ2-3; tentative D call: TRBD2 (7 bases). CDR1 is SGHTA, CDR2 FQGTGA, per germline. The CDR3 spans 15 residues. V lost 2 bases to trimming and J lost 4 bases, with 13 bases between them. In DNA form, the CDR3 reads TGTGCCAGCAGCTTAGCCCAGGGGAGGGCAGATACGCAGTATTTT. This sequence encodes CASSLAQGRADTQYF.

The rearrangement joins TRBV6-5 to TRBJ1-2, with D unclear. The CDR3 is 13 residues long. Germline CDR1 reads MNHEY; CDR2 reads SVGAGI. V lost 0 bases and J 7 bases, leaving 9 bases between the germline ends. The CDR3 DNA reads TGTGCCAGCAGTTACTCGCTCAACGGTGGCTACACCTTC. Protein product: CASSYSLNGGYTF.

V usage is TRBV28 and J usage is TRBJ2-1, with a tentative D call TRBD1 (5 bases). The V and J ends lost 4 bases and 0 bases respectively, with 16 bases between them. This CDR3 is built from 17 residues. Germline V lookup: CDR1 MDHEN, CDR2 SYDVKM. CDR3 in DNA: TGTGCCAGCAGTTCTTTTGGGGCCCCCAGCTCCTACAATGAGCAGTTCTTC. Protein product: CASSSFGAPSSYNEQFF.

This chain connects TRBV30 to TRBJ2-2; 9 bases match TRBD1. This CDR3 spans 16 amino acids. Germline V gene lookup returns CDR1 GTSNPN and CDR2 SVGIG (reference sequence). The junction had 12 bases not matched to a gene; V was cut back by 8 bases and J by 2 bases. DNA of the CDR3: TGTGCCAGCCTCCGGGACAGGGTTGCTAACACCGGGGAGCTGTTTTTT. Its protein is CASLRDRVANTGELFF.

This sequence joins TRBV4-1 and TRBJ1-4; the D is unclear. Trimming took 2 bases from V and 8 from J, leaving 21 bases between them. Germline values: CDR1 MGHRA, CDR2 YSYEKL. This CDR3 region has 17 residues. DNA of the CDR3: TGCGCCAGCAGCCAAAACGCCATCCATACCCGGGAGGAAAAACTGTTTTTT. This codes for CASSQNAIHTREEKLFF.

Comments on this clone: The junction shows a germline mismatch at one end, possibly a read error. Here the CDR3 DNA reads TGCGCCAGCAGGTTGGCCGCCGGGACTAGTATCGATGAGCAGTTCTTC. This sequence encodes CASRLAAGTSIDEQFF. This chain joins TRBV5-1 and TRBJ2-1; 8 bases are shared with TRBD2. The germline CDR1 and CDR2 sequences are SGHRS and YFSETQ. The CDR3 is 16 residues long.

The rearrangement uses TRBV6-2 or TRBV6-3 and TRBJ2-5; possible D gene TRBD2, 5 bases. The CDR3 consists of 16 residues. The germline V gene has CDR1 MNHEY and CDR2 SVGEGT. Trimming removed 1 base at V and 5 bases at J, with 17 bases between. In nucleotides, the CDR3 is TGTGCCAGCAGTTACTTTGGTGGGAGCCTAGGGGAGACCCAGTACTTC. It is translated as CASSYFGGSLGETQYF.

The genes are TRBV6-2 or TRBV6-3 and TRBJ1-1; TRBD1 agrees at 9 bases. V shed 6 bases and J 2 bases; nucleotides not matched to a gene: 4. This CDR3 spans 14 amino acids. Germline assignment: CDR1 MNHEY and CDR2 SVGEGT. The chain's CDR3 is CASSDRGANTEAFF. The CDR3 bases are TGTGCCAGCAGCGACAGGGGGGCCAACACTGAAGCTTTCTTT.

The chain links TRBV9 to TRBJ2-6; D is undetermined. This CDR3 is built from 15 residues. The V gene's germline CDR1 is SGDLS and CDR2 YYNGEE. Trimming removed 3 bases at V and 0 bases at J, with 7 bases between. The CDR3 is CASSADISGANVLTF. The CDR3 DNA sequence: TGTGCCAGCAGCGCCGACATCTCTGGGGCCAACGTCCTGACTTTC.

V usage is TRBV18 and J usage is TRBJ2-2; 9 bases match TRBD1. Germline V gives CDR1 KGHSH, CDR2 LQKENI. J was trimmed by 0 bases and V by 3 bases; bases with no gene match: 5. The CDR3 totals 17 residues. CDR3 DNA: TGTGCCAGCTCACCTTGGACAGGGGCAACGAACACCGGGGAGCTGTTTTTT. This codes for CASSPWTGATNTGELFF.

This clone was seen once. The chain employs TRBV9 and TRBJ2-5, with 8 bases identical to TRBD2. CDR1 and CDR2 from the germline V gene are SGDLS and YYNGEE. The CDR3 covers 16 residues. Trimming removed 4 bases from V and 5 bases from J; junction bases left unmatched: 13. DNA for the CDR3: TGTGCCAGCAGCCCCGGGAGGGCGAACCAGGGGGAGACCCAGTACTTC. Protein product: CASSPGRANQGETQYF. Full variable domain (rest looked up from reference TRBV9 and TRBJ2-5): DSGVTQTPKHLITATGQRVTLRCSPRSGDLSVYWYQQSLDQGLQFLIQYYNGEERAKGNILERFSAQQFPDLHSELNLSSLELGDSALYFCASSPGRANQGETQYFGPGTRLLVL.

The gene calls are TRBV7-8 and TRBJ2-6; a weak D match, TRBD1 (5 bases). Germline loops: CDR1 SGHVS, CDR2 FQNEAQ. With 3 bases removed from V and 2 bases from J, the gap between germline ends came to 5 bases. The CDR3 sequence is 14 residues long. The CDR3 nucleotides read TGTGCCAGCAGCTTCAGGGCTGGGGCCAACGTCCTGACTTTC. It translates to CASSFRAGANVLTF.

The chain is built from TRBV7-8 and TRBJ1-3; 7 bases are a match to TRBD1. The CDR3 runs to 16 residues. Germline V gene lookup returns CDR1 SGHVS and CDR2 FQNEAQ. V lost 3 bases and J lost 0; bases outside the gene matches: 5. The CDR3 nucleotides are TGTGCCAGCAGCTTTGCTGGGACAGCCTCTGGAAACACCATATATTTT. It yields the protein CASSFAGTASGNTIYF.

The CDR3 DNA sequence: TGTGCCAGCAGCTTCCCTCGGGGTTCCGATGAAGCTTTCTTT. As protein: CASSFPRGSDEAFF. The chain links TRBV5-4 to TRBJ1-1; D is unclear. With 2 bases removed from V and 7 bases from J, the gap between germline ends came to 15 bases. The CDR3 consists of 14 residues. From germline, CDR1 is SGHNT and CDR2 YYREEE (reference sequence).

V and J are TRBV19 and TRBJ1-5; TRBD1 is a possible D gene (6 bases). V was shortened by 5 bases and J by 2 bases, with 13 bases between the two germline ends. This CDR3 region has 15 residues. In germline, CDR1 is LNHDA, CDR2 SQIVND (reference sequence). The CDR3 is CASSLGGGGNQPQHF. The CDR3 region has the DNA TGTGCCAGTAGTCTAGGGGGGGGCGGCAATCAGCCCCAGCATTTT.

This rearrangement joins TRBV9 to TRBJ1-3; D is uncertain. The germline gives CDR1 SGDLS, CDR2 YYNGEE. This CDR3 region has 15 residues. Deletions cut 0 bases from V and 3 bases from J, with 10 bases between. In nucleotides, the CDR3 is TGTGCCAGCAGCGTAGGGCTTGATGTTGGAAACACCATATATTTT. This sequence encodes CASSVGLDVGNTIYF.